One sample yielded the 21 T cell receptor beta chains listed below, sequenced in a study of T cell repertoires in cytomegalovirus infection. Using its own MiXCR run on the reads, TCRdb lists one record per CDR3 protein. This table holds hundreds of thousands of distinct CDR3 sequences, 6.5% found once. Input material: PBMCs. The origin of the receptors is a human donor in good health (CMV status not recorded). Some clones in this sample may be carry-over from other donors' samples.

The CDR3 DNA sequence: TGTGCCAGCAGCATCGCCAGGGTTTCGGGCATGTATGGCTACACCTTC. Encoded protein: CASSIARVSGMYGYTF. The rearrangement joins TRBV7-2 to TRBJ1-2; possibly TRBD1 for D (5 bases). The CDR3 consists of 16 residues. The V gene's germline CDR1 is SGHTA and CDR2 FQGNSA. Trimming removed 5 bases at V and 5 bases at J, with 21 bases between.

This clonotype was recorded many times. V usage is TRBV5-1 and J usage is TRBJ2-1, with D tentatively TRBD2 (7 bases). V shed 4 bases and J shed 7 bases, with 18 bases lying between them. Germline V gene sequence: CDR1 SGHRS, CDR2 YFSETQ. The CDR3 totals 15 residues. CDR3 sequence (DNA): TGCGCCAGCAGCGCCGCGGGGGCAAGGATGAATGAGCAGTTCTTC. This gives the protein CASSAAGARMNEQFF.

This clonotype has at least ten counts. The V call is TRBV30, the J call TRBJ1-1; TRBD1 might be the D (5 bases). V lost 0 bases and J 12 bases, leaving 14 bases between the germline ends. The CDR3 is 12 amino acids. Germline CDR1 and CDR2: GTSNPN and SVGIG (reference sequence). DNA of the CDR3: TGTGCCTGGAGTGTGGGCCAGGGCGAAACTTTCTTT. It translates to CAWSVGQGETFF.

This clonotype was counted at least ten times. V gene TRBV29-1 combines with J gene TRBJ2-4; D perhaps matches TRBD1 (6 bases). Germline CDR1 and CDR2: SQVTM and ANQGSEA. V dropped 5 bases and J dropped 5 bases, with 10 bases sitting between them. This CDR3 spans 12 amino acids. CDR3 region: CSVLGAENIQYF. Written as DNA, the CDR3 is TGCAGCGTTTTGGGGGCTGAAAACATTCAGTACTTC.

The chain combines TRBV4-3 with TRBJ2-5; 14 nucleotides agree with TRBD2. From germline, CDR1 is LGHNA and CDR2 YSLEER. The CDR3 length is 16 residues. Unmatched junction bases numbered 4, after V lost 1 base and J lost 6 bases. CDR3 loop: CASSQGLAGGMKTQYF. CDR3 DNA: TGCGCCAGCAGCCAAGGACTAGCGGGGGGGATGAAGACCCAGTACTTC.

About this clonotype: A much larger clonotype is one base distant, so this may be a read error. This chain uses TRBV14 with TRBJ2-7, with 9 bases fitting TRBD2. The CDR3 is made up of 14 amino acids. With V trimmed by 5 bases and J by 2 bases, 4 bases remained unmatched. Per the germline V gene, CDR1 is SGHDN and CDR2 is FVKESK. Written as DNA, the CDR3 is TGTGCCAGCAGCGTGCGGGGGGGCCCCTACGAGCAGTACTTC. Protein sequence: CASSVRGGPYEQYF.

The V and J genes are TRBV5-6 and TRBJ1-1; D ambiguous. The germline V gene encodes CDR1 SGHDT and CDR2 YYEEEE. This CDR3 has 14 residues. The ends were cut back, 1 base at V and 5 bases at J, with 12 bases in the middle. The CDR3 DNA is TGTGCCAGCAGCTTGAGTGGATCGGGTACTGAAGCTTTCTTT. Its protein is CASSLSGSGTEAFF.

This clonotype occurred many times. In DNA, the CDR3 is TGTGCCAGCAGCTTAGGGGCCCCCGGAGGTAGCACAGATACGCAGTATTTT. This translates into CASSLGAPGGSTDTQYF. The V gene is TRBV7-9, the J gene TRBJ2-3; possible D gene TRBD2, 5 bases. CDR1 SEHNR and CDR2 FQNEAQ come from the germline V gene (reference sequence). The CDR3 has 17 amino acids. V was cut by 1 base and J by 0 bases, with 14 bases left in between.

This clonotype was detected a few times. This rearrangement joins TRBV20-1 to TRBJ2-1; 11 bases are shared with TRBD2. Per the germline V gene, CDR1 is DFQATT and CDR2 is SNEGSKA (reference sequence). The V segment lost 0 bases and the J segment 5 bases; nucleotides outside the gene matches: 6. The CDR3 is 16 amino acids. The CDR3 protein is CSARDPTSGVNNEQFF. DNA for the CDR3: TGCAGTGCTAGAGATCCGACTAGCGGGGTTAACAATGAGCAGTTCTTC.

In this sample, this clonotype turned up many times. The chain links TRBV7-2 to TRBJ1-1, with 7 nucleotides matching TRBD1. In germline, CDR1 is SGHTA, CDR2 FQGNSA. The junction had 11 bases not matched to a gene; V was cut back by 5 bases and J by 5 bases. The CDR3 contains 15 residues. DNA of the CDR3: TGTGCCAGCAGCCGAACCAACAGGGGCCGGACTGAAGCTTTCTTT. Its protein product is CASSRTNRGRTEAFF.

The sample holds many counts of this clonotype. The gene calls are TRBV6-5 and TRBJ1-6; maybe TRBD1 (5 bases). Per the germline V gene, CDR1 is MNHEY and CDR2 is SVGAGI. Trimming removed 2 bases at V and 0 bases at J, with 11 bases between. The CDR3 contains 17 residues. Here the CDR3 reads CASSYGAASSYNSPLHF. The CDR3 nucleotides read TGTGCCAGCAGTTACGGGGCAGCGAGCTCCTATAATTCACCCCTCCACTTT.

In its sample, this clonotype was seen a few times. This chain connects TRBV25-1 to TRBJ1-2; D is unclear. The CDR3 is 14 residues long. CDR1 is MGHDK and CDR2 is SYGVNS in the germline V gene. The germline V and J ends were trimmed by 3 bases and 2 bases, with 10 bases remaining between them. The CDR3 DNA is TGTGCCAGCAGTGACCTCGGAAGGAACTATGGCTACACCTTC. Its protein is CASSDLGRNYGYTF.

The table lists this clonotype with many counts. The CDR3 spells CASSLDLDREETQYF. In DNA form, the CDR3 reads TGTGCCAGCAGCTTAGATCTAGACAGGGAAGAGACCCAGTACTTC. The chain links TRBV7-8 to TRBJ2-5, with 7 bases lining up with TRBD1. Unmatched junction bases numbered 5, after V lost 1 base and J lost 3 bases. The CDR3 contains 15 residues. Germline V CDR1 and CDR2: SGHVS, FQNEAQ.

This clonotype was observed many times. The chain recombines TRBV29-1 with TRBJ2-3; 7 bases agree with TRBD1. The junction had 7 bases not matched to a gene; V was cut back by 5 bases and J by 2 bases. The CDR3 covers 14 residues. Germline CDR1 SQVTM, CDR2 ANQGSEA. DNA of the CDR3: TGCAGCGTTCCGGGACAGTTGTTCACAGATACGCAGTATTTT. Translated: CSVPGQLFTDTQYF.

This clonotype showed up just a few times. The V and J genes are TRBV10-3 and TRBJ2-3; 7 bases align to TRBD1. This CDR3 spans 16 amino acids. The J segment lost 1 base and the V segment lost 3 bases, leaving 7 bases of the junction unmatched. The germline V gene has CDR1 ENHRY and CDR2 SYGVKD. The CDR3 loop reads CAISESKGAGTDTQYF. The CDR3 DNA follows: TGTGCCATCAGTGAAAGTAAGGGGGCCGGCACAGATACGCAGTATTTT.

Ten or more counts support this clonotype. The chain joins TRBV20-1 to TRBJ1-1; D uncertain. The CDR3 runs 13 residues. V lost 6 bases, J lost 1 base, and 12 bases lay in between. CDR1 is DFQATT and CDR2 is SNEGSKA in the germline V gene (reference sequence). The CDR3 here is CSAQRIRNTEAFF. As DNA, the CDR3 is TGCAGTGCCCAGCGGATAAGGAACACTGAAGCTTTCTTT.

This clonotype has ten or more counts. The CDR3 sequence: CASSNALNYGYTF. DNA of the CDR3: TGTGCCAGCAGTAACGCGCTGAACTATGGCTACACCTTC. The chain uses TRBV28 and TRBJ1-2; D remains unclear. Germline-derived CDR1 and CDR2 are MDHEN and SYDVKM. The CDR3 runs to 13 residues. With 5 bases removed from V and 2 bases from J, the gap between germline ends came to 9 bases.

This clonotype appeared many times. This chain connects TRBV7-9 to TRBJ2-5; 12 nucleotides agree with TRBD1. The CDR3 has 15 residues. Germline CDR1 SEHNR, CDR2 FQNEAQ (reference sequence). The V segment lost 5 bases and the J segment 5 bases; nucleotides outside the gene matches: 6. CDR3 sequence (DNA): TGTGCCAGCAGCGCGGGACAGGGGGCGGGGGAGACCCAGTACTTC. It encodes CASSAGQGAGETQYF.

In its sample, this clonotype was seen many times. V is TRBV7-9 and J is TRBJ1-2; 9 nucleotides line up with TRBD1. There are 14 residues in the CDR3. Trimming at V came to 4 bases and at J to 6 bases, leaving 6 bases not matched to a gene. Germline lookup yields CDR1 SEHNR and CDR2 FQNEAQ (reference sequence). The CDR3 DNA sequence: TGTGCCAGCAGCTGGGGACAGGGTATTGATGGCTACACCTTC. Translating it yields CASSWGQGIDGYTF.

This clonotype has ten or more counts. The chain joins TRBV12-3 or TRBV12-4 to TRBJ1-3; D unresolved. This CDR3 is 12 amino acids long. V was pared by 7 bases and J by 4 bases, with 8 bases between. CDR3 sequence (DNA): TGTGCCAGCACCCGGGCCGGAAACACCATATATTTT. It is translated as CASTRAGNTIYF.

This clonotype was seen repeatedly, ten times or more. One junction end does not reproduce the germline sequence, and a read error may be involved. The chain is built from TRBV7-2 and TRBJ1-5; D gene ambiguous. Germline CDR1 SGHTA, CDR2 FQGNSA. The CDR3 has 12 residues. CDR3 in amino acids: CASSLDRRAPVF. CDR3 DNA: TGTGCCAGCAGCTTAGATCGTAGGGCACCCGTTTTT.